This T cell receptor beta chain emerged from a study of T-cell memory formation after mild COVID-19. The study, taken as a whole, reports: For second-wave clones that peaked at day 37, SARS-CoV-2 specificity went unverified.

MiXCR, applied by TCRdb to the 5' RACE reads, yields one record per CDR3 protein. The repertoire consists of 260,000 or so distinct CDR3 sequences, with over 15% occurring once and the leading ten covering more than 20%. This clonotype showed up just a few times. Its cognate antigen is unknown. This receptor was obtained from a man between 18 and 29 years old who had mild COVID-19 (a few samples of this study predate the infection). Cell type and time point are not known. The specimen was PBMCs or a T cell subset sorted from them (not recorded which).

CDR3 bases: TGTGCCAGCTCACCAAATTCAAATGTGAGAGGAGAAGCTTTCTTT. This codes for CASSPNSNVRGEAFF. The chain couples TRBV18 to TRBJ1-1; D ambiguous. Deletions cut 2 bases from V and 8 bases from J, with 18 bases between. Germline loops: CDR1 KGHSH, CDR2 LQKENI. The CDR3 runs 15 residues.